This entry features one T cell receptor (beta chain) sequence. Antigen: not known. TCRdb redid the calling of the RT-PCR reads with MiXCR, one entry per CDR3 protein. Found here are hundreds of thousands of distinct CDR3 sequences, approximately 9.9% of them singletons; the top ten hold about 12%. This sample was taken from a study of response to subunit inactivated influenza vaccine. Study-wide results and caveats: Authors suggested few new T cells are recruited by each seasonal influenza vaccination.

The CDR3 length is 16 residues. CDR1 and CDR2 from the germline V gene are SEHNR and FQNEAQ (reference sequence). Trimming stripped 3 bases from V and 1 base from J, with 15 bases between. This receptor was obtained from a man aged 50 to 60 who received an inactivated influenza vaccine. The chain couples TRBV7-9 to TRBJ1-2, with TRBD1 as a possible D gene (6 bases). Here the sequenced sample was PBMCs from blood, taken around seven weeks after vaccination. CDR3 sequence reads: CASSFRDIGSNYGYTF. CDR3 DNA: TGTGCCAGCAGCTTCCGGGACATCGGAAGTAACTATGGCTACACCTTC.